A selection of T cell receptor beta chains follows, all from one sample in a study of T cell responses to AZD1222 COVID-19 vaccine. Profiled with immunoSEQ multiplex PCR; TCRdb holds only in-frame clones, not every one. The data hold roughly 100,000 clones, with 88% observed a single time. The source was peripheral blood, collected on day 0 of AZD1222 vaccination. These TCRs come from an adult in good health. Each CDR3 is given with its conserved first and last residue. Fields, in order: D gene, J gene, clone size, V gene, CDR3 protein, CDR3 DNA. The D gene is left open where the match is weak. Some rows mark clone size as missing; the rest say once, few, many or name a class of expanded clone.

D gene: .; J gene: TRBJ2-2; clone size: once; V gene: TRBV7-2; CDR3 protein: CASSPLRELFF; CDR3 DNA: TGTGCCAGCAGCCCCCTAAGGGAGCTGTTTTTT
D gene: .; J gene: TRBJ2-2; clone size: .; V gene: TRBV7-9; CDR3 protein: CVSRTARGLDTGELFF; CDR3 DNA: TGTGTTAGCAGAACCGCCCGAGGGCTTGACACCGGGGAGCTGTTTTTT
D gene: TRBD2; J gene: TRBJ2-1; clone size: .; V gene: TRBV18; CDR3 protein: CASSPPNSGRGNEQFF; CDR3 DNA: TGTGCCAGCTCACCCCCCAACAGCGGGAGGGGGAATGAGCAGTTCTTC
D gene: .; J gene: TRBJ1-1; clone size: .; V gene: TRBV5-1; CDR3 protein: CASSLAKAGVPEAFF; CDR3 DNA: TGCGCCAGCAGCTTGGCCAAAGCAGGGGTCCCTGAAGCTTTCTTT
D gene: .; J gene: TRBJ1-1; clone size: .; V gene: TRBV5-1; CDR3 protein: CASSLATSGSGTEAFF; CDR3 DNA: TGCGCCAGCAGCTTGGCCACATCGGGGTCCGGCACTGAAGCTTTCTTT
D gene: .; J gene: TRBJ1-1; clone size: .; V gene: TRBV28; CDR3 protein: CASTGAFYTEAFF; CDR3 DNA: TGTGCCAGCACCGGGGCCTTCTACACTGAAGCTTTCTTT
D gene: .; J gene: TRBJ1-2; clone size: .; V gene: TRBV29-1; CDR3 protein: CSVPWAGDGYGYTF; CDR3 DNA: TGCAGCGTTCCTTGGGCAGGGGATGGGTATGGCTACACCTTC
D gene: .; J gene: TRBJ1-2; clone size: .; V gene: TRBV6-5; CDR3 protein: CASSQIYNYGYTF; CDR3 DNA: TGTGCCAGCTCGCAGATTTATAACTATGGCTACACCTTC
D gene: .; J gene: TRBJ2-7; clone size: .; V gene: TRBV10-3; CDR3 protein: CAISEGGYEQYF; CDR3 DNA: TGTGCCATCAGTGAGGGGGGCTACGAGCAGTACTTC
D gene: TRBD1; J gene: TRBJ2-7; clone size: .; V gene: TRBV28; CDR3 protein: CASSFPLTGGGSYYEQYF; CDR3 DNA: TGTGCCAGCAGTTTCCCCCTCACAGGGGGCGGTTCGTACTACGAGCAGTACTTC